Presented here are 21 T cell receptor beta chains from one specimen sequenced in a study of T cell responses to AZD1222 COVID-19 vaccine. The table came from immunoSEQ multiplex PCR; TCRdb's copy has only in-frame clones and leaves some out. The sample has about 110,000 clones, around 81% seen once. The sequenced sample was peripheral blood, obtained on day 0 of AZD1222 vaccination. Receptors originate from an adult in good health.

This chain links TRBV28 with TRBJ2-1; unclear D gene. The ends were cut back, 2 bases at V and 9 bases at J, with 5 bases in the middle. The CDR3 totals 11 residues. Germline CDR1 reads MDHEN; CDR2 reads SYDVKM. The CDR3 sequence: CASSLNSEQFF. For the CDR3, the DNA is TGTGCCAGCAGTTTAAACAGTGAGCAGTTCTTC.

V and J are TRBV6-5 and TRBJ1-1; the D gene is possibly TRBD1 (6 bases). The CDR3 spans 15 residues. Looked up from germline, CDR1 is MNHEY and CDR2 is SVGAGI. V lost 0 bases, J lost 4 bases, and 12 bases lay in between. CDR3 nucleotide sequence: TGTGCCAGCAGTTACTCAGGAGGGGGTGGCACTGAAGCTTTCTTT. It translates to CASSYSGGGGTEAFF.

This chain connects TRBV7-2 to TRBJ2-7; tentatively, D is TRBD1 or TRBD2 (5 bases each). Germline loops: CDR1 SGHTA, CDR2 FQGNSA. CDR3 length: 16 residues. V was clipped by 4 bases and J by 6 bases, with 22 bases between them. The CDR3 nucleotides read TGTGCCAGCAGCTCAACCGGGACGCAGCAATTCAGCGAGCAGTACTTC. It specifies CASSSTGTQQFSEQYF.

In its sample, this clone was seen a few times. The V call is TRBV5-8, the J call TRBJ1-6, with D possibly TRBD1 on 6 matching bases. This CDR3 has 17 residues. Germline-derived CDR1 and CDR2 are SGHTS and YDEGEE. The V gene lost 4 bases and the J gene lost 8 bases, with 22 bases spanning the gap. CDR3 residues: CASSTDRWLVSDSPLHF. The CDR3 DNA reads as TGTGCCAGCAGCACCGACAGGTGGTTAGTGTCGGATTCACCCCTCCACTTT.

The chain couples TRBV24-1 to TRBJ1-2, with 8 bases aligning to TRBD1. Germline V CDR1 and CDR2: KGHDR, SFDVKD. After removal of 5 bases from V and 5 bases from J, the junction contained 15 bases not matched to a gene. CDR3 length: 17 amino acids. The CDR3 coding sequence is TGTGCCACCAGTGGTTCAGCCCCGGGACAGGCTGTATATGGCTACACCTTC. Its translation: CATSGSAPGQAVYGYTF.

CDR3 nucleotides: TGTGCCAGCTCCCAGGACCGGGACAGGGGGGGCTATGGCTACACCTTC. It yields the protein CASSQDRDRGGYGYTF. V and J are TRBV18 and TRBJ1-2; 11 nucleotides line up with TRBD1. The junction had 10 bases not matched to a gene; V was cut back by 6 bases and J by 4 bases. Per the germline V gene, CDR1 is KGHSH and CDR2 is LQKENI. CDR3 length: 16 amino acids.

The chain has TRBV7-9 and TRBJ1-1, with D perhaps matching TRBD1 (5 bases). The CDR3 extends over 14 amino acids. Trimming left V 8 bases short and J 1 base short, with 14 bases between. Germline CDR1 SEHNR, CDR2 FQNEAQ (reference sequence). The CDR3 sequence: CASLSQGTNTEAFF. The CDR3, as DNA: TGTGCCAGCCTTAGCCAGGGTACGAACACTGAAGCTTTCTTT.

The rearrangement uses TRBV6-6 and TRBJ1-3; D call uncertain. The CDR3 loop spans 14 amino acids. Germline assignment: CDR1 MNHNY and CDR2 SVGAGI (reference sequence). V was trimmed by 4 bases and J by 0 bases, leaving 7 bases between them. CDR3 protein: CASSFDNSGNTIYF. CDR3 nucleotides: TGTGCCAGCAGTTTCGACAACTCTGGAAACACCATATATTTT.

V and J are TRBV5-1 and TRBJ2-1; 10 bases are a match to TRBD2. This CDR3 is 15 amino acids long. With V trimmed by 3 bases and J by 4 bases, 4 bases remained unmatched. Germline CDR1 SGHRS, CDR2 YFSETQ. CDR3 DNA sequence: TGCGCCAGCAGCTCTCTAGCGGGGGATTACAATGAGCAGTTCTTC. Its translation: CASSSLAGDYNEQFF.

This clone was detected only a few times. The rearrangement uses TRBV27 and TRBJ1-5; D gene uncertain. The V and J ends lost 2 bases and 5 bases respectively, with 13 bases between them. This CDR3 region has 15 residues. Germline V gene lookup returns CDR1 MNHEY and CDR2 SMNVEV (reference sequence). CDR3 region: CASSLMGNRDQPQHF. The DNA for the CDR3 is TGTGCCAGCAGTTTAATGGGTAATAGGGATCAGCCCCAGCATTTT.

V and J are TRBV3-1 (or the pseudogene TRBV3-2) and TRBJ1-2; TRBD1 aligns across 8 bases. V dropped 4 bases and J dropped 2; count of bases not matched to a gene: 9. The CDR3 is made up of 16 amino acids. In germline, CDR1 is LGHDT, CDR2 YNNKEL (reference sequence). CDR3 in amino acids: CASSPVRQGLNYGYTF. CDR3 in DNA: TGTGCCAGCAGCCCCGTTCGACAGGGGCTAAACTATGGCTACACCTTC.

This clone was seen more than once but under ten times. The chain recombines TRBV6-1 with TRBJ1-1, with D possibly being TRBD1 (6 bases). Trimming shortened V by 3 bases and J by 5 bases, and 16 bases separated the two germline ends. Per the germline V gene, CDR1 is MNHNS and CDR2 is SASEGT. This CDR3 has 15 residues. CDR3 protein: CASSENAGEETEAFF. CDR3 in DNA: TGTGCCAGCAGTGAGAATGCAGGGGAGGAAACTGAAGCTTTCTTT.

This rearrangement joins TRBV5-6 to TRBJ1-4; no reliable D call. Germline CDR1 SGHDT, CDR2 YYEEEE. Trimming removed 0 bases at V and 4 bases at J, with 16 bases between. The CDR3 is 17 amino acids. The DNA of the CDR3 is TGTGCCAGCAGCTTGGCCCGGGGAAGAAGGATTAATGAAAAACTGTTTTTT. Protein: CASSLARGRRINEKLFF.

The chain links TRBV30 to TRBJ2-3; D is unclear. CDR3 length equals 12 residues. Germline-derived CDR1 and CDR2 are GTSNPN and SVGIG (reference sequence). The V gene lost 3 bases and the J gene lost 2 bases, with 6 bases spanning the gap. The CDR3 DNA sequence: TGTGCCTGGAGCCTTAACACAGATACGCAGTATTTT. As protein: CAWSLNTDTQYF.

In nucleotides, the CDR3 is TGTGCCAGCTCACCACAAACAGGGCGGGTTGAAAAACTGTTTTTT. It codes for CASSPQTGRVEKLFF. The J gene is TRBJ1-4, the V gene TRBV18; TRBD1 might be the D (6 bases). The CDR3 covers 15 residues. V was clipped by 1 base and J by 7 bases, with 13 bases between them. Germline CDR1 and CDR2: KGHSH and LQKENI. The full variable domain, its missing parts supplied by reference TRBV18 and TRBJ1-4, is NAGVMQNPRHLVRRRGQEARLRCSPMKGHSHVYWYRQLPEEGLKFMVYLQKENIIDESGMPKERFSAEFPKEGPSILRIQQVVRGDSAAYFCASSPQTGRVEKLFFGSGTQLSVL.

The chain links TRBV7-6 to TRBJ2-5; the D gene is possibly TRBD1 (6 bases). The CDR3 contains 15 residues. V was clipped by 5 bases and J by 5 bases, with 18 bases between them. Germline CDR1 is SGHVS and CDR2 is FNYEAQ. The CDR3 nucleotides are TGTGCCAGCAGCCCGCAAGGGACATACCGGGAGACCCAGTACTTC. Its protein is CASSPQGTYRETQYF.

The J gene is TRBJ2-1, the V gene TRBV11-3; the D is unclear. V lost 5 bases and J 5 bases, leaving 10 bases between the germline ends. Germline loops: CDR1 SGHNT, CDR2 YENEEA. The CDR3 runs to 13 residues. In DNA, the CDR3 is TGTGCCAGCAGCCCCGCGCCCAACAATGAGCAGTTCTTC. Translated: CASSPAPNNEQFF.

The J gene is TRBJ1-2, the V gene TRBV21-1. TRBV21-1 is a known pseudogene. The CDR3 length is 16 residues. CDR3 in amino acids: CASSKGSIGAGNGYTF. CDR3 nucleotides: TGTGCCAGCAGCAAAGGCTCAATAGGAGCCGGAAATGGCTACACCTTC.

The sample holds many counts of this clone. The chain couples TRBV14 to TRBJ1-1; D gene unclear. Looked up from germline, CDR1 is SGHDN and CDR2 is FVKESK. Trimming removed 3 bases from V and 9 bases from J, with 11 bases in between. The CDR3 is 12 residues long. The CDR3 is CASSHGEGKAFF. CDR3 in DNA: TGTGCCAGCAGCCACGGGGAGGGTAAAGCTTTCTTT.

V gene TRBV15 combines with J gene TRBJ2-5; weak D call: TRBD2 (6 bases). This CDR3 contains 17 residues. The ends were cut back, 0 bases at V and 4 bases at J, with 18 bases in the middle. CDR1 LNHNV and CDR2 YYDKDF come from the germline V gene (reference sequence). CDR3 sequence: CATSRDRTGVGGETQYF. The CDR3 DNA reads TGTGCCACCAGCAGAGACCGAACGGGGGTGGGAGGAGAGACCCAGTACTTC.

The sample holds one count of this clone. The rearrangement links TRBV6-1 to TRBJ2-1; maybe TRBD1 (6 bases). The CDR3 totals 17 residues. The V end was cut by 3 bases, the J end by 7 bases, with 22 bases between. CDR1 is MNHNS, CDR2 SASEGT, per germline. CDR3 protein: CASSDHVTGSSRNEQFF. The CDR3 DNA follows: TGTGCCAGCAGTGACCACGTAACAGGGAGTAGTAGAAATGAGCAGTTCTTC.